This is a list of T cell receptor beta chains from one sample in a study of blood T cell repertoires in COVID-19. Libraries were prepared by immunoSEQ multiplex PCR; TCRdb keeps only in-frame clonotypes and omits some of them. The sample includes 180,000 or so clones, around four fifths of them seen just once. The sample taken for sequencing was PBMCs or T cells enriched from blood (not recorded which). These receptor sequences come from a woman in her forties or fifties who had recovered from COVID-19. Each CDR3 is given with its conserved first and last residue. D genes are given only for firm matches. Where a row states a size, it is once, few, many or the class of an expanded clone; other rows omit it.

clone size,J gene,V gene,D gene,CDR3 DNA,CDR3 protein
-,TRBJ1-4,TRBV5-4,-,TGTGCCAGCAGCTTGATGGGCGTAGGCAGGGGAGCGGAAAAACTGTTTTTT,CASSLMGVGRGAEKLFF
-,TRBJ2-2,TRBV9,-,TGTGCCAGCAGCGTAGCAGAAGTCTCCCTCGGTACCCGGAGGAACACCGGGGAGCTGTTTTTT,CASSVAEVSLGTRRNTGELFF
few,TRBJ2-2,TRBV6-5,-,TGTGCCAGCAGTTACCGCCAGGGCCGGGAGCTGAAGCTGTTTTTT,CASSYRQGRELKLFF
-,TRBJ1-5,TRBV19,TRBD1,TGTGCCAGTAGGGATCTTGGACAGGGTAGCAATCAGCCCCAGCATTTT,CASRDLGQGSNQPQHF
once,TRBJ2-1,TRBV19,TRBD2,TGTGCCAGCCTTCAGACTAGCGGGATTATCAATGAGCAGTTCTTC,CASLQTSGIINEQFF
once,TRBJ1-1,TRBV5-1,-,TGCGCCAGCAGCTTGGTGGCGAACACTGAAGCTTTCTTT,CASSLVANTEAFF
-,TRBJ1-4,TRBV28,-,TGTGCCAGCAGTCGCCCGGGGGGCAGTAATGAAAAACTGTTTTTT,CASSRPGGSNEKLFF
-,TRBJ1-5,TRBV7-9,-,TGTGCCAGCAGCTTTGCGGAGGCTCAGCCCCAGCATTTT,CASSFAEAQPQHF
-,TRBJ2-6,TRBV7-9,TRBD2,TGTGCCAGCACCCCCGGGGGGGCACGCTCTGGGGCCAACGTCCTGACTTTC,CASTPGGARSGANVLTF
-,TRBJ1-1,TRBV6-5,-,TGTGCCAGCAGGGATTCGGCAGGGCGCCGGACTGAAGCTTTCTTT,CASRDSAGRRTEAFF
-,TRBJ2-1,TRBV7-2,-,TGTGCCAGCAGCTTACGTAGGGGCGATGAGCAGTTCTTC,CASSLRRGDEQFF
-,TRBJ1-3,TRBV18,-,TGTGCCAGCTCACCACTTCAAGGGGGCTCTGGAAACACCATATATTTT,CASSPLQGGSGNTIYF
-,TRBJ2-5,TRBV11-2,TRBD1,TGTGCCAGCAGCCGAGGACAGGGTTGGGACGAGACCCAGTACTTC,CASSRGQGWDETQYF
-,TRBJ2-2,TRBV11-2,-,TGTGCCAGCAGCTTAACAGACCAGGGGCTGTTTTTT,CASSLTDQGLFF
-,TRBJ2-5,TRBV4-2,TRBD2,TGTGCCAGCAGCCAAGATGCGGAGCGGGGAGGGGAGACCCAGTACTTC,CASSQDAERGGETQYF
-,TRBJ2-6,TRBV27,-,TGTGCCAGCAGGGGGACATTTGCCTTTTCGGTTCCTGGGGCCAACGTCCTGACTTTC,CASRGTFAFSVPGANVLTF
-,TRBJ1-6,TRBV5-1,-,TGCGCCAGCAGCCAACAGGTGGTGGGTTCACCCCTCCACTTT,CASSQQVVGSPLHF
few,TRBJ1-2,TRBV19,TRBD1,TGTGCCAGTAGTATAGACCTCGCTATGACAGGGGCTCTCTATGGCTACACCTTC,CASSIDLAMTGALYGYTF
-,TRBJ1-1,TRBV28,TRBD1,TGTGCCAGCCGGCCCTCGACAGGGATGAACACTGAAGCTTTCTTT,CASRPSTGMNTEAFF
-,TRBJ1-2,TRBV5-1,-,TGCGCCAGCAGCTCTGTGGGCCACTATGGCTACACCTTC,CASSSVGHYGYTF
-,TRBJ1-4,TRBV4-1,-,TGCGCCAGCAGCCAAGCTCACGGGTCACGGGAAAAACTGTTTTTT,CASSQAHGSREKLFF
-,TRBJ1-3,TRBV7-2,TRBD1,TGTGCCAGCAGCTCCTACAGGGGAGGATCTGGAAACACCATATATTTT,CASSSYRGGSGNTIYF
-,TRBJ1-1,TRBV19,-,TGTGCCAGTAGTATCGGGCTAGGGGGGAACACTGAAGCTTTCTTT,CASSIGLGGNTEAFF
once,TRBJ1-2,TRBV2,-,TGTGCCAGCAGGGAACAGGGAGGTAACTATGGCTACACCTTC,CASREQGGNYGYTF
-,TRBJ1-3,TRBV7-8,-,TGTGCCAGCAGCTTTCATAGCTCTGGAAACACCATATATTTT,CASSFHSSGNTIYF
-,TRBJ1-1,TRBV6-2/TRBV6-3,-,TGTGCCAGCAGCCCAATCAGGGGGAACACTGAAGCTTTCTTT,CASSPIRGNTEAFF
-,TRBJ1-2,TRBV4-1,-,TGCGCCAGCAGCCAAGACAGGCAGAACTATGGCTACACCTTC,CASSQDRQNYGYTF
-,TRBJ1-2,TRBV12-3/TRBV12-4,-,TGTGCCAGCAGTAGACAAGACTATGGCTACACCTTC,CASSRQDYGYTF
-,TRBJ1-2,TRBV5-5,-,TGTGCCAGCAGCTTCCCGGACGGACAGTTTGGCTACACCTTC,CASSFPDGQFGYTF
once,TRBJ1-5,TRBV4-1,-,TGCGCCAGCAGTGCCGGGGACAATTATCAGCCCCAGCATTTT,CASSAGDNYQPQHF
once,TRBJ2-1,TRBV14,TRBD2,TGTGCCAGCAGAACTAGCGGGGGGTCCTACAATGAGCAGTTCTTC,CASRTSGGSYNEQFF
few,TRBJ1-2,TRBV27,-,TGTGCCAGCAGTTTATCGGGGGCGGTGGGGTTACTTAACTATGGCTACACCTTC,CASSLSGAVGLLNYGYTF
-,TRBJ2-5,TRBV6-4,-,TGTGCCAGCAGTGAGGTGTTTGGACAGCAAGAGACCCAGTACTTC,CASSEVFGQQETQYF
-,TRBJ1-1,TRBV5-1,TRBD1,TGCGCCAGCAGCTTGGGAGGGACAGGGGGGCAAGGCACTGAAGCTTTCTTT,CASSLGGTGGQGTEAFF
few,TRBJ2-3,TRBV19,TRBD2,TGTGCCAGTAGTATAGGGACTAGCGGGAGGGCTAGCACAGATACGCAGTATTTT,CASSIGTSGRASTDTQYF
-,TRBJ2-2,TRBV14,TRBD2,TGTGCCAGCGCCCGCGGGGGGGTCAACACCGGGGAGCTGTTTTTT,CASARGGVNTGELFF
-,TRBJ1-2,TRBV12-3/TRBV12-4,-,TGTGCCAGCAGGTCAGGAATTCATGGCTACACCTTC,CASRSGIHGYTF
-,TRBJ1-3,TRBV7-2,-,TGTGCCAGCTCCGAAAGGACTAGCTCTGGAAACACCATATATTTT,CASSERTSSGNTIYF
-,TRBJ1-2,TRBV29-1,TRBD1,TGCAGCGTTCCCCGACAGGGACCTAGTTATGGCTACACCTTC,CSVPRQGPSYGYTF
-,TRBJ2-2,TRBV5-1,TRBD1,TGCGCCAGCAGCCGCATTACAGGGGACACCGGGGAGCTGTTTTTT,CASSRITGDTGELFF
-,TRBJ1-2,TRBV28,TRBD1,TGTGCCAGCAGTTCCGGGACAGGGGATGGCTACACCTTC,CASSSGTGDGYTF
-,TRBJ1-5,TRBV7-9,TRBD1,TGTGCCAGCAGCTTACCAGGGGGAAGCAATCAGCCCCAGCATTTT,CASSLPGGSNQPQHF
-,TRBJ1-1,TRBV5-1,-,TGCGCCAGCAGCTCCGGACAGCTCCTTGCTGAAGCTTTCTTT,CASSSGQLLAEAFF
-,TRBJ1-5,TRBV7-8,-,TGTGCCAGCACCCCGGGTGGCTGGGGCAGCAATCAGCCCCAGCATTTT,CASTPGGWGSNQPQHF
few,TRBJ1-2,TRBV14,TRBD1,TGTGCCAGCAGCCACGTCGGACAGGGGAGGTATGGCTACACCTTC,CASSHVGQGRYGYTF
-,TRBJ2-1,TRBV27,TRBD2,TGTGCCAGCTTGATACGGACTAGCGGGAGGGATGAGCAGTTCTTC,CASLIRTSGRDEQFF
-,TRBJ1-5,TRBV25-1,TRBD1,TGTGCCAGCAGCGGGACAGGGACTCAGCCCCAGCATTTT,CASSGTGTQPQHF
-,TRBJ2-1,TRBV10-3,-,TGTGCCATCAGTGAGTCTGGATTTGAGGATGAGCAGTTCTTC,CAISESGFEDEQFF